This TCR beta chain was observed in a study of T cells in Graves' hyperthyroidism and ophthalmopathy. The CDR3 is 14 amino acids. The V gene's germline CDR1 is SNHLY and CDR2 FYNNEI. V was trimmed by 6 bases and J by 0 bases, leaving 11 bases between them. Authors of the study amplified TCR beta CDR3 regions from RNA transcripts. The primer set for the first-round RT-PCR of the TCR CDR3 was HTBI. MiXCR was run by TCRdb on the multiplex PCR reads, yielding one entry per CDR3 protein. This table holds about 98,000 distinct CDR3 sequences, roughly 40% found once. This clonotype was counted ten times or more.

Specimen: peripheral blood or thyroid tissue (not recorded which). The sequence was collected from a woman aged 30 to 39 with Graves' hyperthyroidism. The V call is TRBV2, the J call TRBJ1-1; D is possibly TRBD1 (5 bases). This chain's CDR3 is CASRATDLNTEAFF. The CDR3 DNA reads as TGTGCCAGCAGAGCGACAGACTTGAACACTGAAGCTTTCTTT.